The rows below give T cell receptor beta chains drawn from one sample of a study of tumor-infiltrating lymphocytes in localized non-small cell lung cancer. Repertoires were generated with immunoSEQ multiplex PCR, while TCRdb's copy carries only in-frame clones and drops some. This table holds some 22,000 clones, 80% found once. Material: lung tumor tissue. The receptor source for this set is a human donor with non-small cell lung cancer. Each CDR3 is given with its conserved first and last residue. A D gene is named only where the DNA matches it firmly. Clone size is not always given. Where it is, it says once, few, many or a class for expanded clones.

len,d_gene,j_gene,v_gene,abundance,CDR3aa,CDR3nt
13,.,TRBJ2-5,TRBV15,medium-sized,CATSDGSIETQYF,TGTGCCACCAGTGACGGCAGCATCGAGACCCAGTACTTC
14,.,TRBJ2-7,TRBV5-1,.,CASRPRDSPYEQYF,TGCGCCAGCAGGCCTCGGGACTCCCCCTACGAGCAGTACTTC
16,.,TRBJ1-3,TRBV4-2,.,CASSQDSPRAGNTIYF,TGTGCCAGCAGCCAAGATTCCCCGAGAGCTGGAAACACCATATATTTT
15,TRBD1,TRBJ2-7,TRBV5-1,.,CASSLLGQGAGEQYF,TGCGCCAGCAGCTTGCTAGGACAGGGGGCGGGGGAGCAGTACTTC
16,.,TRBJ2-7,TRBV30,.,CAWSVLVGRQSYEQYF,TGTGCCTGGAGTGTACTTGTGGGCAGGCAATCCTACGAGCAGTACTTC
15,TRBD2,TRBJ2-1,TRBV4-2,.,CASSLTSGRHNEQFF,TGTGCCAGCAGCCTTACTAGCGGGAGGCACAATGAGCAGTTCTTC
14,.,TRBJ1-2,TRBV6-6,.,CASSPRTANYGYTF,TGTGCCAGCAGTCCCCGGACAGCGAACTATGGCTACACCTTC
14,.,TRBJ2-3,TRBV7-9,.,CASSYMEGTDTQYF,TGTGCCAGCAGCTACATGGAGGGCACAGATACGCAGTATTTT
14,.,TRBJ2-7,TRBV7-8,.,CASSLVPGSYEQYF,TGTGCCAGCAGCTTGGTTCCGGGCTCCTACGAGCAGTACTTC
17,.,TRBJ2-2,TRBV14,.,CASSQEKRTTNTGELFF,TGTGCCAGCAGCCAAGAAAAGCGGACTACGAACACCGGGGAGCTGTTTTTT
15,.,TRBJ1-4,TRBV11-2,.,CASSFNWGGNEKLFF,TGTGCCAGCAGCTTTAATTGGGGAGGGAATGAAAAACTGTTTTTT
16,.,TRBJ2-7,TRBV4-3,.,CASSQEMGGGSYEQYF,TGCGCCAGCAGCCAAGAAATGGGAGGGGGCTCCTACGAGCAGTACTTC
12,.,TRBJ2-5,TRBV29-1,.,CSVMDALETQYF,TGCAGCGTTATGGACGCCTTAGAGACCCAGTACTTC
14,.,TRBJ1-1,TRBV7-2,.,CASSLDRTNTEAFF,TGTGCCAGCAGCTTAGACCGGACGAACACTGAAGCTTTCTTT
16,TRBD2,TRBJ2-1,TRBV4-2,.,CASSQGGGTRPNEQFF,TGTGCCAGCAGCCAAGGAGGTGGGACTAGACCGAATGAGCAGTTCTTC
15,.,TRBJ2-5,TRBV18,.,CASSPATGAQETQYF,TGTGCCAGCTCACCAGCGACAGGTGCACAAGAGACCCAGTACTTC
16,TRBD2,TRBJ2-7,TRBV7-9,.,CASSPTTLAVLGEQYF,TGTGCCAGCAGCCCTACGACTCTAGCGGTCCTCGGCGAGCAGTACTTC